The clone carrying this TCR beta chain was seen more than once but under ten times. Its antigen is still unknown. The sample belongs to a study of beta chain features in type 1 diabetes. About the research overall: Comparable age, gender and cell yields were observed in patients relative to healthy donors.

cDNA synthesis used the whole RNA isolate, giving expressed TCRB sequences. Only in-frame clones appear in the TCRdb table, and some are missing; sequencing was by immunoSEQ multiplex PCR. The sample records some 63,000 clones, about 50% being singletons. CDR1 and CDR2 from the germline V gene are LGHNT and FRNRAP. V lost 6 bases, J lost 6 bases, and 2 bases stayed unmatched. The CDR3 consists of 13 residues. Each of the CD4+ naive, central memory, regulatory and stem cell-like memory populations was sorted via CD45RO/CCR7/CD25/CD127/CD95/CD27. Overall study results and limits: The study found moderately but significantly shorter TCRB CDR3s in all four CD4+ subsets of Type 1 diabetes patients. The VDJ junctions of type 1 diabetes patients carried fewer insertions and more deletions. The naive, central memory and Treg TCRB repertoires looked more alike in patients than they did in healthy donors.

The chain couples TRBV12-5 to TRBJ1-6; TRBD1 matches 7 bases. The specimen sequenced was central memory CD4+ T cells from blood. The TCR originated in a man aged 30-40 years with type 1 diabetes. CDR3 DNA sequence: TGTGCTAGTGGCCGGGACAGTAATTCACCCCTCCACTTT. Translated: CASGRDSNSPLHF.